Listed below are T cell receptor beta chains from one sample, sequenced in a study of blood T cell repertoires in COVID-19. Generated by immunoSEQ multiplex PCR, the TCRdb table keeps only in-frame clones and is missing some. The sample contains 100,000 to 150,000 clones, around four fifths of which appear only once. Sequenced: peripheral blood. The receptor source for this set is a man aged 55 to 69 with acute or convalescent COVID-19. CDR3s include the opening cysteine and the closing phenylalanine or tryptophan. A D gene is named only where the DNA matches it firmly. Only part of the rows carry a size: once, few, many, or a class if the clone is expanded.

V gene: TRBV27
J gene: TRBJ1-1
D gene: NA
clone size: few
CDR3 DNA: TGTGCCAGCAGTCCCCGGGTCACGGTCGAAGCTGAAGCTTTCTTT
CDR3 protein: CASSPRVTVEAEAFF

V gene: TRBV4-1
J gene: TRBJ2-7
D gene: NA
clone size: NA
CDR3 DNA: TGCGCCAGCAGCCAAGTACCGGGGAGTCCTTACGAGCAGTACTTC
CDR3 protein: CASSQVPGSPYEQYF

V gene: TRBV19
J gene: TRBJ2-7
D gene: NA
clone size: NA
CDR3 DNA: TGTGCCAGTAGTGCCAGGGGCTACGAGCAGTACTTC
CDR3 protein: CASSARGYEQYF

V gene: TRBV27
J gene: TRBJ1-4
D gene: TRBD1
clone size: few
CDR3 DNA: TGTGCCAGCAGTTCCCCGGGGACAGCCCGTTATGAAAAACTGTTTTTT
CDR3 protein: CASSSPGTARYEKLFF

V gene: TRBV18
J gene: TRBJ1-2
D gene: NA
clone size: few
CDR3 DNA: TGTGCCAGCTCACCACCGTCGCGGGGGCTGGGGTATGGCTACACCTTC
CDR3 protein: CASSPPSRGLGYGYTF

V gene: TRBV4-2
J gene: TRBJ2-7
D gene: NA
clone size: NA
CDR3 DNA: TGTGCCAGCAGAGCAGGCTACGAGCAGTACTTC
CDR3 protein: CASRAGYEQYF

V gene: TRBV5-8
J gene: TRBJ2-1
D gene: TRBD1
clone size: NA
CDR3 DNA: TGTGCCAGCAGCTTGCAGGGGGTCATAGCCTTAGGCGATGAGCAGTTCTTC
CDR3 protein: CASSLQGVIALGDEQFF

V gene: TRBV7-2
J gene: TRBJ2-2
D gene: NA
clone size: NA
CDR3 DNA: TGTGCCAGCAACCCAGTCCGGGCCGGGGAGCTGTTTTTT
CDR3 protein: CASNPVRAGELFF

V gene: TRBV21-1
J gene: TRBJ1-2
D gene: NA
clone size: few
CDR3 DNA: TGTGCCAGCAGCAAAGTTAGGAGGGGTGGGTATGGCTACACCTTC
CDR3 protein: CASSKVRRGGYGYTF

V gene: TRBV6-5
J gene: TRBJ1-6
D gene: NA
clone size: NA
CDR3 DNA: TGTGCCAGCAGTTACGCCGAGACAGATTCACCCCTCCACTTT
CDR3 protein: CASSYAETDSPLHF

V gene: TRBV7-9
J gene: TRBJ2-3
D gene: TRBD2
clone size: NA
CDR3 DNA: TGTGCCAGCAGCAAACTAGCGGGGGGGACAGATACGCAGTATTTT
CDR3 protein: CASSKLAGGTDTQYF

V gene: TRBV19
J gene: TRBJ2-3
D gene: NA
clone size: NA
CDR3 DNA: TGTGCCAGTAGTATAGGCAGATTTAGCACAGATACGCAGTATTTT
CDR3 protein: CASSIGRFSTDTQYF

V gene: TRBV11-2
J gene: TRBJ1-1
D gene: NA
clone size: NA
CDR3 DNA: TGTGCCAGCACCCAGGGTGGGTTAATGAACACTGAAGCTTTCTTT
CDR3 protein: CASTQGGLMNTEAFF

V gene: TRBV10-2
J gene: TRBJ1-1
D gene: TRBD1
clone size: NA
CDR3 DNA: TGCGCCAGCAGTTTCGGGCTAGGGGGCGCGGGGAACACTGAAGCTTTCTTT
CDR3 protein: CASSFGLGGAGNTEAFF

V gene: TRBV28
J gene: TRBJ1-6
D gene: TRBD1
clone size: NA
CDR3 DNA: TGTGCCAGCAGTTCCTCCGGGACAGAACGGGGAACACCCCTCCACTTT
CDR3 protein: CASSSSGTERGTPLHF

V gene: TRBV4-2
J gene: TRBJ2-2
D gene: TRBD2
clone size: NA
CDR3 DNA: TGTGCCAGCGTGAAAGGGACTAGCGGGGGGGACACCGGGGAGCTGTTTTTT
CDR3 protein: CASVKGTSGGDTGELFF

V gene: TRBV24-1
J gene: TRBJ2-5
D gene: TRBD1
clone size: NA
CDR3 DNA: TGTGCCACCAGTGAAACTGACAGGGGATGGGAGACCCAGTACTTC
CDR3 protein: CATSETDRGWETQYF

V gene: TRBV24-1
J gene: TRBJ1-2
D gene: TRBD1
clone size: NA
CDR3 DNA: TGTGCCACCGCAACGCGGGACAGTTCCTATGGCTACACCTTC
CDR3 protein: CATATRDSSYGYTF

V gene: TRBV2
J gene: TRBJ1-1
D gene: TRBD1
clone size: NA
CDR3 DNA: TGTGCCAGCAGTTGGGACAGAGACACTGAAGCTTTCTTT
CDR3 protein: CASSWDRDTEAFF

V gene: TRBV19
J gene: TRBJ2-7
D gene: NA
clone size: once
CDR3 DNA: TGTGCCAGTAGTGTCCAACAGGGCTCCTACGAGCAGTACTTC
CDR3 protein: CASSVQQGSYEQYF

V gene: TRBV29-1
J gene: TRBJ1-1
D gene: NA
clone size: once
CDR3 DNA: TGCAGCGGTCGCGCAGGCCCGAACACTGAAGCTTTCTTT
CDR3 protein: CSGRAGPNTEAFF

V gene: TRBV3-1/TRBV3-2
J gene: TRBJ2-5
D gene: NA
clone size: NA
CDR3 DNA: TGTGCCAGCAGGTCTCTCGGAGGGGAGACCCAGTACTTC
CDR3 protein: CASRSLGGETQYF

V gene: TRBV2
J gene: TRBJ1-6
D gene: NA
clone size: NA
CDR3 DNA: TGTGCCAGCAGGCGGGACCTTAATTCACCCCTCCACTTT
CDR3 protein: CASRRDLNSPLHF

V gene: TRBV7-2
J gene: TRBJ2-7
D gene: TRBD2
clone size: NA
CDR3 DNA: TGTGCCAGCACGAGGGAGCGGGGGTTCTACGAGCAGTACTTC
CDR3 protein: CASTRERGFYEQYF

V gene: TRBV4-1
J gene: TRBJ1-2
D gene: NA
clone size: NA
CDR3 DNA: TGCGCCAGCAGCCAATCGGGGGGTCCCTATGGCTACACCTTC
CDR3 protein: CASSQSGGPYGYTF

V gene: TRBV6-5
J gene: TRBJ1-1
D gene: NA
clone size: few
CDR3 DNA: TGTGCCAGCAGTAAAACCAGGGGTCGGACTGAAGCTTTCTTT
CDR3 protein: CASSKTRGRTEAFF